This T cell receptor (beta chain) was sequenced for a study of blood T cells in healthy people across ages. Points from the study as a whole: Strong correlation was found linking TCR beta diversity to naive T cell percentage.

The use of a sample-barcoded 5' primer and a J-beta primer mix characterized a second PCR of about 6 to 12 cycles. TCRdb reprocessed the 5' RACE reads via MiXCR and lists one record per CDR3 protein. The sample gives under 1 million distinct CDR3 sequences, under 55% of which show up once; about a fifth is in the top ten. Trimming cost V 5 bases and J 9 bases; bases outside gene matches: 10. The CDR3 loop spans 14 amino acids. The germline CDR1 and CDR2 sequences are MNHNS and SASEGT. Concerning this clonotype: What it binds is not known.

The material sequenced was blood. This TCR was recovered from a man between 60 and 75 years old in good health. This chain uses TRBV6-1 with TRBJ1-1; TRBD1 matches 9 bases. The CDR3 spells CASSSQGAGNKAFF. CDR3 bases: TGTGCCAGCAGTTCACAGGGGGCTGGGAATAAAGCTTTCTTT.